This entry lists 7 T cell receptor beta chains sequenced from one sample in a study of cytomegalovirus exposure and HLA in healthy donors. Primers: 60 Vbeta forward and 13 Jbeta reverse. Clones were sequenced by immunoSEQ multiplex PCR, and TCRdb holds only the in-frame ones, with some missing. The sample shows some 120,000 clones, around 84% of them seen only once. The sequenced sample was PBMCs. These receptors were taken from a man younger than 35 in good health and CMV-seronegative.

V and J are TRBV4-3 and TRBJ2-5, with 10 bases fitting TRBD2. V shed 8 bases, J shed 1 base, and the junction held 10 bases outside the gene matches. Germline CDR1 LGHNA, CDR2 YSLEER. CDR3 size: 16 residues. The DNA for the CDR3 is TGCGCCAGCGCCCCACGGAGCGGGGGGGTCCAAGAGACCCAGTACTTC. Protein sequence: CASAPRSGGVQETQYF.

The CDR3 sequence is CASSPLTGSAYGYTF. The CDR3 DNA is TGTGCCAGCTCACCCTTGACAGGGAGTGCCTATGGCTACACCTTC. J is TRBJ1-2 and V is TRBV18; TRBD1 agrees at 7 bases. From germline, CDR1 is KGHSH and CDR2 LQKENI. J was trimmed by 4 bases and V by 3 bases; bases with no gene match: 8. The CDR3 has 15 residues.

The chain links TRBV11-2 to TRBJ1-1; D is possibly TRBD1 (5 bases). Germline CDR1 is SGHAT and CDR2 is FQNNGV. The CDR3 spans 13 residues. V was pared by 1 base and J by 11 bases, with 14 bases between. The DNA for the CDR3 is TGTGCCAGCAGCTTAGCACAGGACCTAGGGGCTTTCTTT. Residues: CASSLAQDLGAFF. Based on the CDR3 plus reference TRBV11-2 and TRBJ1-1, the full variable domain is EAGVAQSPRYKIIEKRQSVAFWCNPISGHATLYWYQQILGQGPKLLIQFQNNGVVDDSQLPKDRFSAERLKGVDSTLKIQPAKLEDSAVYLCASSLAQDLGAFFGQGTRLTVV.

A note on this clone: One end of the junction is discordant with germline, which a read error may explain. This sequence joins TRBV7-2 and TRBJ2-7; D possibly corresponds to TRBD1 (6 bases). The CDR3 loop spans 13 amino acids. CDR1 is SGHTA, CDR2 FQGNSA, per germline. The CDR3 sequence: CASSLEGVGEFSF. CDR3 bases: TGTGCCAGCAGCTTAGAGGGGGTTGGTGAGTTCTCCTTC.

The CDR3 bases are TGTGCCAGCAGTTTCCGCCAGGGACAGGGGAACTATGGCTACACCTTC. This translates into CASSFRQGQGNYGYTF. This sequence joins TRBV2 and TRBJ1-2, with 10 bases aligning to TRBD1. CDR1 SNHLY and CDR2 FYNNEI come from the germline V gene. Trimming took 5 bases from V and 2 from J; bases not matched to a gene: 8. The CDR3 is 16 amino acids.

The V call is TRBV4-2, the J call TRBJ1-1; TRBD1 agrees at 10 bases. CDR3 length equals 15 residues. The germline V gene has CDR1 LGHNA and CDR2 YNFKEQ. The trim removed 4 bases at V and 6 bases at J, leaving 8 bases unmatched. The CDR3 sequence: CASSLSGQGDSEAFF. CDR3 in DNA: TGTGCCAGCAGCCTTTCCGGACAGGGGGACTCTGAAGCTTTCTTT.

V gene TRBV6-5 combines with J gene TRBJ1-6; TRBD1 aligns across 7 bases. The CDR3 is 14 amino acids. Germline V gives CDR1 MNHEY, CDR2 SVGAGI. V was pared by 7 bases and J by 7 bases, with 7 bases of the junction left unmatched. The CDR3 DNA is TGTGCCAGCACGGAAAGGGGGCAGAATTCACCCCTCCACTTT. Translating it yields CASTERGQNSPLHF.